The text below deals with one T cell receptor (beta chain). This sample was taken from a study of CD8 T cells in Susac syndrome. A quantity of 0.5 to 1 ug RNA underwent reverse transcription using random hexamers. Amplification of TCR beta CDR3 used immunoSEQ multiplex PCR across 54 Vbeta and 13 Jbeta. TCRdb re-derived calls from the immunoSEQ multiplex PCR reads in MiXCR, one entry per CDR3 protein. The sample holds about 150,000 distinct CDR3 sequences, approximately 96% seen once. The CDR3 length is 16 residues. Germline V lookup: CDR1 DFQATT, CDR2 SNEGSKA (reference sequence). Germline trimming cut 7 bases from V and 6 bases from J; bases unmatched to any gene: 16.

The clonotype was recovered from a human donor with multiple sclerosis. Sequenced input: CD4+ T cells from PBMCs. The chain is built from TRBV20-1 and TRBJ2-2; 8 nucleotides agree with TRBD2. Written as DNA, the CDR3 is TGCAGTGTCTCAAACCCGGGACTAGGATTTTCCGGGGAGCTGTTTTTT. Translation: CSVSNPGLGFSGELFF.